The T cell receptor (beta chain) under discussion was sequenced for a study of technical replicates of blood from a handful of donors. Profiling relied on immunoSEQ multiplex PCR, and the TCRdb table lists in-frame clones only, not all of them. The sample consists of around 50,000 clones, 90% to 96% of them appearing once. The V gene's germline CDR1 is MGHRA and CDR2 YSYEKL. This CDR3 spans 18 amino acids. The germline V and J ends were trimmed by 3 bases and 4 bases, with 22 bases remaining between them. V and J are TRBV4-1 and TRBJ2-1; D may be TRBD2 (6 bases). The sample consisted of T cells isolated from PBMCs. This TCR was recovered from a human donor in good health. The CDR3 loop reads CASSHAVLREPGYNEQFF. In DNA, the CDR3 is TGCGCCAGCAGCCATGCAGTTTTACGGGAGCCGGGGTACAATGAGCAGTTCTTC.